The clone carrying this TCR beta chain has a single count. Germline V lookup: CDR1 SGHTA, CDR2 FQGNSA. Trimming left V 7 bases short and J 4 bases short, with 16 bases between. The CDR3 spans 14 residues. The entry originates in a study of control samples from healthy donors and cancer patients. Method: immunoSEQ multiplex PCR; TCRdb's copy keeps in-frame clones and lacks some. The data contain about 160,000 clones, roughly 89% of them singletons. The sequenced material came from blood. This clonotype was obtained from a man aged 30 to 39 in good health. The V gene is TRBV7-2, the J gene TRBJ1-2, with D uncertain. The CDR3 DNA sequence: TGTGCCAGCACCTCGACCCAGGCACCCTATGGCTACACCTTC. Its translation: CASTSTQAPYGYTF.